Listed here are 6 T cell receptor beta chains from one sample, sequenced in a study of blood T cell repertoires in COVID-19. Assay used: immunoSEQ multiplex PCR; TCRdb lists only in-frame clones, some missing. This sample has 200,000 to 250,000 clones, with approximately 79% found just once. Sequencing was carried out using peripheral blood. Every receptor here comes from a woman between 40 and 50 years old with active or convalescent COVID-19.

V is TRBV5-5 and J is TRBJ2-7, with D maybe TRBD2 (5 bases). In germline, CDR1 is SGHKS, CDR2 YYEKEE (reference sequence). CDR3 length: 15 residues. Trimming took off 4 bases at V and 1 base at J, with 15 bases between the two ends. CDR3 in amino acids: CASSPGGPVSYEQYF. CDR3 nucleotide sequence: TGTGCCAGCAGCCCCGGCGGGCCGGTATCCTACGAGCAGTACTTC.

The gene calls are TRBV5-1 and TRBJ1-6, with D possibly matching TRBD1 (5 bases). Germline CDR1 and CDR2: SGHRS and YFSETQ. V was pared by 5 bases and J by 10 bases, with 10 bases between. CDR3 length equals 12 residues. The CDR3 protein is CASRFRESPLHF. In DNA form, the CDR3 reads TGCGCCAGCAGATTCAGGGAATCACCCCTCCACTTT. Filled out from reference TRBV5-1 and TRBJ1-6, the complete variable domain reads KAGVTQTPRYLIKTRGQQVTLSCSPISGHRSVSWYQQTPGQGLQFLFEYFSETQRNKGNFPGRFSGRQFSNSRSEMNVSTLELGDSALYLCASRFRESPLHFGNGTRLTVT.

This chain uses TRBV28 with TRBJ1-5; the D gene is possibly TRBD1 (5 bases). Germline-derived CDR1 and CDR2 are MDHEN and SYDVKM. V was clipped by 3 bases and J by 7 bases, with 13 bases between them. The CDR3 totals 14 residues. Here the CDR3 DNA reads TGTGCCAGCAGTTTTGTAGGGAGGGACCAGCCCCAGCATTTT. Translated, it gives CASSFVGRDQPQHF.

J is TRBJ1-3 and V is TRBV10-3, with D perhaps matching TRBD1 (6 bases). The CDR3 spans 19 residues. Germline loops: CDR1 ENHRY, CDR2 SYGVKD. V lost 0 bases, J lost 0 bases, and 18 bases lay in between. The CDR3 protein is CAISESTPLTGASGNTIYF. The CDR3 coding sequence is TGTGCCATCAGTGAGTCGACACCGTTGACAGGAGCCTCTGGAAACACCATATATTTT.

The J gene is TRBJ2-1, the V gene TRBV5-1, with TRBD1 matching over 9 bases. V lost 4 bases and J lost 8; bases outside the gene matches: 22. Germline loops: CDR1 SGHRS, CDR2 YFSETQ. This CDR3 contains 19 residues. The CDR3 DNA sequence: TGCGCCAGCAGCACAAGACCCCTCGGAGGACAGGGGCCACGGGATGAGCAGTTCTTC. Its protein is CASSTRPLGGQGPRDEQFF. The complete variable domain, with remaining parts taken from reference TRBV5-1 and TRBJ2-1, reads KAGVTQTPRYLIKTRGQQVTLSCSPISGHRSVSWYQQTPGQGLQFLFEYFSETQRNKGNFPGRFSGRQFSNSRSEMNVSTLELGDSALYLCASSTRPLGGQGPRDEQFFGPGTRLTVL.

The chain recombines TRBV15 with TRBJ1-3; no firm D call. V was clipped by 0 bases and J by 0 bases, with 12 bases between them. CDR1 and CDR2 (germline): LNHNV, YYDKDF (reference sequence). The CDR3 length is 17 residues. For the CDR3, the DNA is TGTGCCACCAGCAGAGAACCCATCTTGAGCTCTGGAAACACCATATATTTT. Translated, it gives CATSREPILSSGNTIYF.